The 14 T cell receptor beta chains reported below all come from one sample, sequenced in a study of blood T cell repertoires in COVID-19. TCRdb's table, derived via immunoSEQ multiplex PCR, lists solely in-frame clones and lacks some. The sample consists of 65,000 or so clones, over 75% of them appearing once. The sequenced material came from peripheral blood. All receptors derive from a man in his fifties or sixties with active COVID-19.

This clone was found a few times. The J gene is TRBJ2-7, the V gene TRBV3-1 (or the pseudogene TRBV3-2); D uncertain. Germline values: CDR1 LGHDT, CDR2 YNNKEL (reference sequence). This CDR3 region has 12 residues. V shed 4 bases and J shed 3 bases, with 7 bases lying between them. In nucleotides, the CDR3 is TGTGCCAGCAGCCCCTTCGGCTACGAGCAGTACTTC. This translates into CASSPFGYEQYF.

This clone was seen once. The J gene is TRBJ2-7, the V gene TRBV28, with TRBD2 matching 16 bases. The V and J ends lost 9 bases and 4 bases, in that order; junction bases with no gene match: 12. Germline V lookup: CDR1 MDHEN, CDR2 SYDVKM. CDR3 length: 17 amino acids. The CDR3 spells CASTGTSGRALGYEQYF. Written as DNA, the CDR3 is TGTGCCAGTACGGGGACTAGCGGGAGGGCCCTCGGGTACGAGCAGTACTTC.

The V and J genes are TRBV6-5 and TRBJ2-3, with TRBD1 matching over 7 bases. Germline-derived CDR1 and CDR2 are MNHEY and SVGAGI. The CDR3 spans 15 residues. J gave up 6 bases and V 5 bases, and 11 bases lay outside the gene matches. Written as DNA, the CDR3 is TGTGCCAGCAGTCTCCGGACAGGAGGCGAGGATACGCAGTATTTT. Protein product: CASSLRTGGEDTQYF.

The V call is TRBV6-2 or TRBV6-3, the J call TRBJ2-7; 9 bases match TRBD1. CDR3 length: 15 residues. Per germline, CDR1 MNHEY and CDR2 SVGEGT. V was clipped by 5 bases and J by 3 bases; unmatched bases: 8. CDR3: CASSRGQGLNYEQYF. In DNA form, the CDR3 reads TGTGCCAGCAGTCGCGGACAGGGGCTTAACTACGAGCAGTACTTC.

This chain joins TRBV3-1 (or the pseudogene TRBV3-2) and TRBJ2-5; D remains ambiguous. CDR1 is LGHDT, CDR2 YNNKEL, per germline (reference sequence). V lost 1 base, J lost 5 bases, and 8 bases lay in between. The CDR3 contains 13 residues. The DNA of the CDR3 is TGTGCCAGCAGCCAAGGCACTGCGGAGACCCAGTACTTC. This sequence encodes CASSQGTAETQYF.

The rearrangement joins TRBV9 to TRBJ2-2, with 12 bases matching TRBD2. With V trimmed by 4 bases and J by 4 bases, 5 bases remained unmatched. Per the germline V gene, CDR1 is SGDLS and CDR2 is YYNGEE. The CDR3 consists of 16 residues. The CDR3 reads CASSPGLAGITGELFF. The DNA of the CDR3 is TGTGCCAGCAGCCCCGGACTAGCGGGGATCACCGGGGAGCTGTTTTTT.

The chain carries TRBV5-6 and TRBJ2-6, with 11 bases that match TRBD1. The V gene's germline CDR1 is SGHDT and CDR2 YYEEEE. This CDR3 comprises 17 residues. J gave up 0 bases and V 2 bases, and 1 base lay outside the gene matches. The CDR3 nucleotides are TGTGCCAGCAGCTTTGGGACAGGGGGCTCTGGGGCCAACGTCCTGACTTTC. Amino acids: CASSFGTGGSGANVLTF.

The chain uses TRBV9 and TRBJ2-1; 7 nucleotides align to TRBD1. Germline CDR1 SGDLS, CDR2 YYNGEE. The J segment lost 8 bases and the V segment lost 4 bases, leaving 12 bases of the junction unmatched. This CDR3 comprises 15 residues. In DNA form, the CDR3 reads TGTGCCAGCAGCACAGAGACAGGGAGTAACTATGAGCAGTTCTTC. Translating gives CASSTETGSNYEQFF.

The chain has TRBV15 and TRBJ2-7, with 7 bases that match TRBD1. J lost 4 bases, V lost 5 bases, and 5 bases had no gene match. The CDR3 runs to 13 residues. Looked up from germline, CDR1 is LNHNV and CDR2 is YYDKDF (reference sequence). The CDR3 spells CATSPGQFYEQYF. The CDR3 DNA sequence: TGTGCCACCAGCCCGGGACAGTTTTACGAGCAGTACTTC.

CDR3 loop: CASQPDPGELETQYF. The CDR3 nucleotides are TGTGCCTCTCAACCAGATCCGGGGGAACTAGAGACCCAGTACTTC. V usage is TRBV9 and J usage is TRBJ2-5; weak D call: TRBD2 (6 bases). The CDR3 runs to 15 residues. Germline V gene sequence: CDR1 SGDLS, CDR2 YYNGEE. The ends were cut back, 10 bases at V and 4 bases at J, with 23 bases in the middle.

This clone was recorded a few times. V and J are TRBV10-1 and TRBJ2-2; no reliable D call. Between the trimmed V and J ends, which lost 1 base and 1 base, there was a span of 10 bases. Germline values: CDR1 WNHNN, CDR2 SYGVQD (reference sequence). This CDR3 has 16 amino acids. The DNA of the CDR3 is TGCGCCAGCAGTGAGTTTGCACCGGGGAACACCGGGGAGCTGTTTTTT. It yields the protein CASSEFAPGNTGELFF.

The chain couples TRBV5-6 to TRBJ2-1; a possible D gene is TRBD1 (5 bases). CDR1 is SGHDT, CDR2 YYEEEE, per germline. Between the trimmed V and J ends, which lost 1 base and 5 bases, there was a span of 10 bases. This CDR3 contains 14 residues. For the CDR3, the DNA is TGTGCCAGCAGCTTGTACCCCAGGGACAATGAGCAGTTCTTC. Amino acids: CASSLYPRDNEQFF.

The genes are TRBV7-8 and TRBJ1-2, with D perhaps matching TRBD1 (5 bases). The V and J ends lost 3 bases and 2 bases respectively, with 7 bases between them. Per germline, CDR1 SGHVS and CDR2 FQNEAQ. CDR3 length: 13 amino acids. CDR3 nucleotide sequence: TGTGCCAGCAGCTTGGGGGGGAACTATGGCTACACCTTC. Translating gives CASSLGGNYGYTF.

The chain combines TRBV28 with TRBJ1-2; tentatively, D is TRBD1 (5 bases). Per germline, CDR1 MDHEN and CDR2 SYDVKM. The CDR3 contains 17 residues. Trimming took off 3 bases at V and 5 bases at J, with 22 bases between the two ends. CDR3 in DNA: TGTGCCAGCAGTTTGAGCAGGGCCACAATGGGAGGATATGGCTACACCTTC. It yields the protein CASSLSRATMGGYGYTF.